These T cell receptor beta chains were read from a single sample in a study of blood T cell repertoires in COVID-19. Clones were read by immunoSEQ multiplex PCR, and TCRdb kept only the in-frame ones, dropping some. Of 250,000 to 300,000 clones listed, more than 85% are singletons. What was sequenced was peripheral blood. The receptor set was obtained from a man aged 18 to 29 with active or convalescent COVID-19. The CDR3 runs from the conserved cysteine through the conserved F or W. A D gene is named only where the DNA matches it firmly. Expanded clones get a size class; other rows say once, few or many, or leave the size out.

V gene	clone size	D gene	CDR3 length	J gene	CDR3 DNA	CDR3 protein
TRBV10-3	NA	NA	13	TRBJ1-2	TGTGCCATCAGTGAGACTTCTAACTATGGCTACACCTTC	CAISETSNYGYTF
TRBV27	NA	NA	15	TRBJ1-2	TGTGCCAGCAGTACCATCCCCTTCCAGAACTATGGCTACACCTTC	CASSTIPFQNYGYTF
TRBV5-4	NA	TRBD2	13	TRBJ2-7	TGTGCCAGCAGCTTTTGGGGGGGGAACGAGCAGTACTTC	CASSFWGGNEQYF
TRBV11-3	NA	NA	13	TRBJ1-1	TGTGCCAGCAGCCCACGGGGGGCACCTGAAGCTTTCTTT	CASSPRGAPEAFF
TRBV9	NA	NA	10	TRBJ2-1	TGTGCCAGCAGCGTGGCTTGGCAGTTCTTC	CASSVAWQFF
TRBV28	NA	TRBD1	15	TRBJ1-2	TGTGCCAGCAGTGTAGACAGGGCCGGGGGATCCGGCTACACCTTC	CASSVDRAGGSGYTF
TRBV19	once	NA	16	TRBJ1-2	TGTGCCAGTAATTGGGTTGGTGCAGGCTCTCTCTATGGCTACACCTTC	CASNWVGAGSLYGYTF
TRBV7-9	NA	TRBD1	15	TRBJ2-3	TGTGCCAGCAGTTGGGACAGCTTTAGCACAGATACGCAGTATTTT	CASSWDSFSTDTQYF
TRBV27	NA	TRBD2	15	TRBJ2-7	TGTGCCAGCGGCCGTAGCGGGACGATTCCCTACGAGCAGTACTTC	CASGRSGTIPYEQYF
TRBV28	few	NA	18	TRBJ1-5	TGTGCCAGCAGCTTTATACAGGGTGATCTGGCTTTTAATCAGCCCCAGCATTTT	CASSFIQGDLAFNQPQHF
TRBV19	NA	NA	16	TRBJ1-5	TGTGCCAGTAGTTCTTATAGCAGACAGGCTGGGCAGCCCCAGCATTTT	CASSSYSRQAGQPQHF
TRBV27	NA	TRBD1	16	TRBJ1-5	TGTGCCAGCAGTTTATCGTCAACAGGGGGGGGCCAGCCCCAGCATTTT	CASSLSSTGGGQPQHF
TRBV11-2	NA	NA	16	TRBJ2-5	TGTGCCAGCAGCTCCTTATCGGGTAGCGCCGGAGAGACCCAGTACTTC	CASSSLSGSAGETQYF
TRBV6-1	NA	NA	16	TRBJ2-3	TGTGCCAGCAGTGATCAGGGAAATAGGGGCACAGATACGCAGTATTTT	CASSDQGNRGTDTQYF
TRBV29-1	NA	NA	14	TRBJ2-7	TGCAGCGTTGAAGATCCTGGACAACCTTACGAGCAGTACTTC	CSVEDPGQPYEQYF
TRBV6-5	NA	NA	13	TRBJ2-1	TGTGCCAGCAGTTACTCGGGGGCCTATGAGCAGTTCTTC	CASSYSGAYEQFF
TRBV7-9	NA	NA	14	TRBJ1-1	TGTGCCAGCATGTACGGGGGAATGAACACTGAAGCTTTCTTT	CASMYGGMNTEAFF
TRBV21-1	NA	NA	14	TRBJ1-5	TGTGCCAGCAGCGCCAGAAATAGCAATCAGCCCCAGCATTTT	CASSARNSNQPQHF
TRBV9	NA	NA	16	TRBJ1-1	TGTGCCAGCAGCGCTCAGCAGGGGCCCTTGAACACTGAAGCTTTCTTT	CASSAQQGPLNTEAFF
TRBV6-4	NA	NA	13	TRBJ1-5	TGTGCCAGCAGTGAGCAGGGAGGACAGCCCCAGCATTTT	CASSEQGGQPQHF
TRBV28	NA	NA	15	TRBJ2-1	TGTGCCAGCAGTTATACAGGGCTCGCCCTAAATGAGCAGTTCTTC	CASSYTGLALNEQFF
TRBV5-1	NA	NA	14	TRBJ1-4	TGCGCCAGCAGCGGGGGAGGGCCTACTGAAAAACTGTTTTTT	CASSGGGPTEKLFF
TRBV3-1/TRBV3-2	once	NA	14	TRBJ1-2	TGTGCCAGCAGCCAAGACTCGGGAGCCTATGGCTACACCTTC	CASSQDSGAYGYTF
TRBV5-4	NA	NA	14	TRBJ1-5	TGTGCCAGCAGCTTGGTTCCAGGCGATCAGCCCCAGCATTTT	CASSLVPGDQPQHF
TRBV27	NA	NA	18	TRBJ2-3	TGTGCCAGCAGTTTACGGCCAGGGGTAAATCTAGGCACAGATACGCAGTATTTT	CASSLRPGVNLGTDTQYF
TRBV28	NA	NA	14	TRBJ1-5	TGTGCCAGCAGGTCCGGGGGGGCAGGTCAGCCCCAGCATTTT	CASRSGGAGQPQHF
TRBV4-3	once	NA	16	TRBJ1-3	TGCGCCAGCAGCCAAGTTCCTAACATACAGCGAAACACCATATATTTT	CASSQVPNIQRNTIYF
TRBV28	NA	NA	14	TRBJ1-2	TGTGCCAGCAAACCCGAGTCGGAACAGGGAGGCTACACCTTC	CASKPESEQGGYTF
TRBV29-1	NA	TRBD1	16	TRBJ1-1	TGCAGCGTGGATCTACAGGGGGAGATTGGTTACACTGAAGCTTTCTTT	CSVDLQGEIGYTEAFF
TRBV7-3	NA	NA	14	TRBJ2-2	TGTGCCAGCAGCTACCTGTCGAGTGCCGGGGAGCTGTTTTTT	CASSYLSSAGELFF
TRBV28	NA	TRBD1	15	TRBJ2-1	TGTGCCAGCAGTCGCACCCCAGGGGGAGACGATGAGCAGTTCTTC	CASSRTPGGDDEQFF
TRBV5-4	few	NA	13	TRBJ1-5	TGTGCCAGCAGCTTACAGGGCAATCAGCCCCAGCATTTT	CASSLQGNQPQHF
TRBV15	NA	NA	13	TRBJ1-5	TGTGCCACCAGCCAGGGGCGGGATCAGCCCCAGCATTTT	CATSQGRDQPQHF
TRBV27	NA	NA	16	TRBJ1-6	TGTGCCAGCAGTTTAAATTTTCGGGGGGCGCTTTCACCCCTCCACTTT	CASSLNFRGALSPLHF
TRBV28	NA	NA	14	TRBJ1-1	TGTGCCAGCAGTTTAAAGTGGGGGCTGACTGAAGCTTTCTTT	CASSLKWGLTEAFF
TRBV4-2	once	TRBD1	14	TRBJ2-2	TGTGCCAGCAGCCGTATCACAGGGGTCGGGGAGCTGTTTTTT	CASSRITGVGELFF
TRBV19	NA	TRBD2	15	TRBJ2-7	TGTGCCAGTAGATGGGGGGGATCGGGGCAGTACGAGCAGTACTTC	CASRWGGSGQYEQYF
TRBV7-2	few	TRBD1	14	TRBJ2-1	TGTGCCAGCAGCCCGCAGACAGGGATGAATGAGCAGTTCTTC	CASSPQTGMNEQFF
TRBV7-6	NA	TRBD2	15	TRBJ2-1	TGTGCCAGCAGCTTAGATAGCGGGAGCTACAATGAGCAGTTCTTC	CASSLDSGSYNEQFF
TRBV7-3	NA	TRBD2	15	TRBJ2-7	TGTGCCAGCAGCTTAGGTCCCGGGACTACCTACGAGCAGTACTTC	CASSLGPGTTYEQYF
TRBV6-6	NA	NA	15	TRBJ1-3	TGTGCCAGCAGTTACTCAGCGGGGAAGGGAAACACCATATATTTT	CASSYSAGKGNTIYF
TRBV19	NA	TRBD1	16	TRBJ1-4	TGTGCCAGTAGTAAATACAGGGGCGACTCGCGGGAAAAACTGTTTTTT	CASSKYRGDSREKLFF